The T cell receptor (beta chain) described here comes from a study of T cell clonotyping in hematopoietic cell transplantation. Overall study results and limits: Pathologically expanded recipient clonotypes increased progressively from day 30 to day 180 as diversity fell. Cells were unsorted, so CD4 and CD8 contributions were not separated.

From germline, CDR1 is MNHEY and CDR2 SVGAGI. The CDR3 loop spans 14 amino acids. V gave up 6 bases and J gave up 7 bases, with 15 bases separating them. Measured with immunoSEQ multiplex PCR; TCRdb has only the in-frame clones, and not every one. This sample carries 30,000 to 45,000 clones, over 75% of them seen once, and the ten largest clones take about 2.1%. As regards this clone: The antigen is unknown.

V is TRBV6-5 and J is TRBJ2-2; no definite D call. What was sequenced was peripheral blood mononuclear cells. The source is a middle-aged woman in good health. Some clones in this sample may be carry-over from other donors' samples. The CDR3 DNA reads TGTGCCAGCAGCCGCTTCTTAACACTCGGGGAGCTGTTTTTT. This sequence encodes CASSRFLTLGELFF.